Here is one TCR beta chain with its context. Its target is unknown. The data belong to a study of OX40 agonist ivuxolimab in advanced cancers. Study-wide results and limits: At 0.1 to 3.0 mg/kg, clonal expansion of CD4+ and CD8+ blood T cells had occurred by week 6. CD8+ T cells were the subset that, on average, had more expanded clones than CD4+.

Clones were sequenced by immunoSEQ multiplex PCR, and TCRdb holds only the in-frame ones, with some missing. The sample lists around 46,000 clones; 84% were seen once. The V end lost 4 bases, the J end lost 1 base, and 8 bases lay between the germline ends. The length of the CDR3 is 15 residues. Germline V gene data show CDR1 as SGHDN and CDR2 as FVKESK. The chain carries TRBV14 and TRBJ1-6; a weak D match, TRBD1 (5 bases). The source material was CD4+ or CD8+ T cells sorted from blood, sampled in a trial of the OX40 agonist ivuxolimab. This receptor was taken from an adult with an advanced solid tumor such as melanoma, head and neck, liver or kidney cancer. The CDR3 DNA reads TGTGCCAGCAGCCTCGGGGGGTCCTATAATTCACCCCTCCACTTT. Translation gives CASSLGGSYNSPLHF.